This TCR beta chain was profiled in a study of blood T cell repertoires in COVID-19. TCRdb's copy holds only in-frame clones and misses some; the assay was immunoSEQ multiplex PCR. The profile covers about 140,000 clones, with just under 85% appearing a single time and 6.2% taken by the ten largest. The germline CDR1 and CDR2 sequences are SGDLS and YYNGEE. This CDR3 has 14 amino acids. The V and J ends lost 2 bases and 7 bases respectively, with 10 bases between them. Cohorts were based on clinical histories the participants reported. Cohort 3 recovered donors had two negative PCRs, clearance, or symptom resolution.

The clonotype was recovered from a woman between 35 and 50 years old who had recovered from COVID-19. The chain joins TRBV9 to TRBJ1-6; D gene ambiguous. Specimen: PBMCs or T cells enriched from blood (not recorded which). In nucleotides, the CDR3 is TGTGCCAGCAGCGTCGAGGCCTTGAATTCACCCCTCCACTTT. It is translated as CASSVEALNSPLHF.